This TCR beta chain was captured in a study of blood T cells in healthy people across ages. A second 7 to 11 cycle PCR used barcoded and J-beta primers. Every cDNA molecule carried a tag from a template-switch adaptor bearing 12 random nucleotides. TCRdb re-called the 5' RACE reads through MiXCR, storing one row per CDR3 protein. The profile shows fewer than 750,000 distinct CDR3 sequences, roughly 48% of them singletons. This CDR3 has 14 amino acids. CDR1 and CDR2 from the germline V gene are SGHDN and FVKESK. V lost 3 bases to trimming and J lost 6 bases, with 14 bases between them. The sequenced sample consisted of blood. V and J are TRBV14 and TRBJ1-2, with D hard to call. The sequence came from an older man in good health. CDR3 in amino acids: CASSQSREGNGYTF. The CDR3 nucleotides read TGTGCCAGCAGCCAGTCCCGGGAGGGTAATGGCTACACCTTC.